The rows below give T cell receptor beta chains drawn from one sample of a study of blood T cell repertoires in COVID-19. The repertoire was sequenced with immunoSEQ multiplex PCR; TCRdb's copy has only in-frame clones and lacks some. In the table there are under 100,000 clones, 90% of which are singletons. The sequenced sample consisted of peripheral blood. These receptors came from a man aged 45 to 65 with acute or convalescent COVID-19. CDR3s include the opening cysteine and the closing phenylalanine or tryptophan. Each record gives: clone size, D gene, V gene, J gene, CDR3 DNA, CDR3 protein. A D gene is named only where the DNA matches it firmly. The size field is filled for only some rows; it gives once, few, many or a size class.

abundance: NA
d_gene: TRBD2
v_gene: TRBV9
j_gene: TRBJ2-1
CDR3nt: TGTGCCAGCAGCGTAGCTGGGGAGGCTAGCGGTTACAATGAGCAGTTCTTC
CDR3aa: CASSVAGEASGYNEQFF

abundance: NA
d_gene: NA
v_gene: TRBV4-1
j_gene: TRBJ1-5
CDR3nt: TGCGCCAGCAGCCAAGTAGACAACCGCAATCAGCCCCAGCATTTT
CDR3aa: CASSQVDNRNQPQHF

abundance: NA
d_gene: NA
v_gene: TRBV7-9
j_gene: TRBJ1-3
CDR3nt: TGTGCCAGCAGCTCGGACGGGAGCTCTGGAAACACCATATATTTT
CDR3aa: CASSSDGSSGNTIYF

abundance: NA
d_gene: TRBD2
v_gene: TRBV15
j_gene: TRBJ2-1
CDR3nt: TGTGCCACCAGAGTCAGCGGGAGAAAGGATGAGCAGTTCTTC
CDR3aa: CATRVSGRKDEQFF

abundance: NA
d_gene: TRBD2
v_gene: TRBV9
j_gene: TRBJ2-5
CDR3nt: TGTGCCAGCAGCGTAGAGGCTAGCGGGAAGTTGGAGACCCAGTACTTC
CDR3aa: CASSVEASGKLETQYF

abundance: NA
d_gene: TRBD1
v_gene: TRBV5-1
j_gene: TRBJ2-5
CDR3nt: TGCGCCAGCAGCTTGGGAGGGACAGGGCCAGAAGAGACCCAGTACTTC
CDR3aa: CASSLGGTGPEETQYF

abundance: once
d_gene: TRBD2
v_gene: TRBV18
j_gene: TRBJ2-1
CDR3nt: TGTGCCAGCTCACCAAGTCCGGCGGGAGGCCACAATGAGCAGTTCTTC
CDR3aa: CASSPSPAGGHNEQFF

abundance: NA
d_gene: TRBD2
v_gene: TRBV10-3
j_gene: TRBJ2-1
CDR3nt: TGTGCCATCAGTGAAGAGCGGGGGACCTACAATGAGCAGTTCTTC
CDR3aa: CAISEERGTYNEQFF

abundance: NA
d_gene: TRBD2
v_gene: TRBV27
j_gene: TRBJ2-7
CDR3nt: TGTGCCAGCAGTTCACTAGCGGGTCCTACCTACGAGCAGTACTTC
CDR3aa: CASSSLAGPTYEQYF

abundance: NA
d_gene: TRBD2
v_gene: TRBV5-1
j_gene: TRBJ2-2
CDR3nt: TGCGCCAGCAGCTTGGGACTAGCGGGAGGCTGGAACACCGGGGAGCTGTTTTTT
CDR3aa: CASSLGLAGGWNTGELFF

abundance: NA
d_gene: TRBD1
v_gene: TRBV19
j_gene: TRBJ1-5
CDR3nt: TGTGCCAGCGAACACAGGGGGATGAGCAATCAGCCCCAGCATTTT
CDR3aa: CASEHRGMSNQPQHF

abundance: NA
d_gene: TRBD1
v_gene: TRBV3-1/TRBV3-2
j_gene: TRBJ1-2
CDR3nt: TGTGCCAGCAGCCAAATGACCGGGACAGGGGGCGCTTCCCGTGGCTACACCTTC
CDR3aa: CASSQMTGTGGASRGYTF

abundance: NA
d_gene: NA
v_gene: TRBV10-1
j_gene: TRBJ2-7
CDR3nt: TGCGCCAGCAGCCCGTCCGGGGTGAACCCGGGCGAGCAGTACTTC
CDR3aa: CASSPSGVNPGEQYF

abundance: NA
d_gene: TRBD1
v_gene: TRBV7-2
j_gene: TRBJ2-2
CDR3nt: TGTGCCAGCAGCCCAAGACAGGGGGCTAGTATTTCGACCGGGGAGCTGTTTTTT
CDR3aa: CASSPRQGASISTGELFF

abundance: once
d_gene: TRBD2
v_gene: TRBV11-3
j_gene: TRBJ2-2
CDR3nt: TGTGCCAGCAGCTTATATTCCGGGGAAAAGCGGGAGAGAAACACCGGGGAGCTGTTTTTT
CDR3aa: CASSLYSGEKRERNTGELFF

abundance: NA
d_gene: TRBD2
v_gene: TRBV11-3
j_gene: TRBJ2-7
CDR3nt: TGTGCCAGCAGCCCCACTAGCGGGCAGCCCTACGAGCAGTACTTC
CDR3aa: CASSPTSGQPYEQYF

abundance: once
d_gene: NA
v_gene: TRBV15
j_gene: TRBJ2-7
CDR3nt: TGTGCCACCAGCAGACTAGAGCCGCCTTACGAGCAGTACTTC
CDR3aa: CATSRLEPPYEQYF

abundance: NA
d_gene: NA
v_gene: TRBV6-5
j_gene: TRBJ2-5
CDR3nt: TGTGCCAGCAAGTCGGCTGGCGGAGAGACCCAGTACTTC
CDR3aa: CASKSAGGETQYF

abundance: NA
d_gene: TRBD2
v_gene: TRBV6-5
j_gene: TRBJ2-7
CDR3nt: TGTGCCAGCTCCGGGACTAGCGGCTCCTACGAGCAGTACTTC
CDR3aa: CASSGTSGSYEQYF

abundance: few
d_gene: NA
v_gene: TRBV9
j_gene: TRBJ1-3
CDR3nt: TGTGCCAGCAGCCTACAGTCCAAGGCTGGAAACACCATATATTTT
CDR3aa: CASSLQSKAGNTIYF

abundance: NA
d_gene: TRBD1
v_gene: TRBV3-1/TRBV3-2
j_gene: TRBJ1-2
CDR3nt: TGTGCCAGCAGCCAACGAACAGGGGTCGGCTATGGCTACACCTTC
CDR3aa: CASSQRTGVGYGYTF

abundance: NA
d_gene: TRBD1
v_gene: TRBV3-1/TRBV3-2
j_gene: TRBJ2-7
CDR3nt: TGTGCCAGCAGCCCCGACAGGGTAGGGGAGCAGTACTTC
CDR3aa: CASSPDRVGEQYF

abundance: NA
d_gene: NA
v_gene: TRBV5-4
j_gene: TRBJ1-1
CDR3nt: TGTGCCAGCAGCTTGGTGGGGGCCACTGAAGCTTTCTTT
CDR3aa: CASSLVGATEAFF

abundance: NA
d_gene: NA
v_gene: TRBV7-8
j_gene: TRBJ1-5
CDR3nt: TGTGCCAGCACCACCGGGACAAGGAATAGCAATCAGCCCCAGCATTTT
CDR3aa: CASTTGTRNSNQPQHF

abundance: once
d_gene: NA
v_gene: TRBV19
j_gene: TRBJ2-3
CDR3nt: TGTGCCAGTAAGTTGGTAGCAGGGACAGATACGCAGTATTTT
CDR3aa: CASKLVAGTDTQYF

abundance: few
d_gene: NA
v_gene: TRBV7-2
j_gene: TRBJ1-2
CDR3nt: TGTGCCAGCAGCTTAGAAGGGGGGAGGGACTATGGCTACACCTTC
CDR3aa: CASSLEGGRDYGYTF

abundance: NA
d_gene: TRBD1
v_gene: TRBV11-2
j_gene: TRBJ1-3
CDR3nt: TGTGCCAGCAGCAACCGGGACAGCTCTGGAAACACCATATATTTT
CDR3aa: CASSNRDSSGNTIYF

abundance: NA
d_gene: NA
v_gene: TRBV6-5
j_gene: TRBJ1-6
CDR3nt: TGTGCCAGCAGTTACGCGGGGAATTCACCCCTCCACTTT
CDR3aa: CASSYAGNSPLHF

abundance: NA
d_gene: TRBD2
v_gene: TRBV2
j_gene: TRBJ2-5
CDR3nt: TGTGCCAGCAGTTGGGGACTAGCGGGACAAGAGACCCAGTACTTC
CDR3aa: CASSWGLAGQETQYF

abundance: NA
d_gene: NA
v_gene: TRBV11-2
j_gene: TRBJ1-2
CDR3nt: TGTGCCATTCCACAGGGAGCCTATGGCTACACCTTC
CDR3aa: CAIPQGAYGYTF

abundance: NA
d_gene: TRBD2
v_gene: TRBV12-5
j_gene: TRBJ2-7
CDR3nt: TGTGCTAGTGGTTCCCTGAGCGGGAGAGTGTCCTACGAGCAGTACTTC
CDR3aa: CASGSLSGRVSYEQYF

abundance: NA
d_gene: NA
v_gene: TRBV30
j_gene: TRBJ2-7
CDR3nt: TGTGCCTGGGACAGGTCCTCCTACGAGCAGTACTTC
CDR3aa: CAWDRSSYEQYF

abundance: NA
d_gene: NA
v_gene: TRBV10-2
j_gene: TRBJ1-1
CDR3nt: TGCGCCAGCAGCGTGACGGGGAACACTGAAGCTTTCTTT
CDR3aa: CASSVTGNTEAFF

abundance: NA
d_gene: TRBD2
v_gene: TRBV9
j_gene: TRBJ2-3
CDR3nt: TGTGCCAGCAGCGTCCCGGGGGGTGGGGCTAGCGTACCCACAGATACGCAGTATTTT
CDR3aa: CASSVPGGGASVPTDTQYF

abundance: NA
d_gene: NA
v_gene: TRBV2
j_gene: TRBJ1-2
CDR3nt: TGTGCCAGCAGTCGGGACAACGCTAACTATGGCTACACCTTC
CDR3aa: CASSRDNANYGYTF

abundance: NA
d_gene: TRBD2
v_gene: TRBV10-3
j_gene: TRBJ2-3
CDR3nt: TGTGCCATCAGTGCGGGGATTGGCGGGAGGGACACAGATACGCAGTATTTT
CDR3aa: CAISAGIGGRDTDTQYF

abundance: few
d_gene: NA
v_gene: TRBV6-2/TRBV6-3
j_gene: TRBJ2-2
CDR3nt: TGTGCCAGCAGTCCGGACTGGCTCCGCGGGGAGCTGTTTTTT
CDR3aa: CASSPDWLRGELFF

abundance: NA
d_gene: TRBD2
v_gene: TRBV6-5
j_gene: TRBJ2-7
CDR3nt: TGTGCCACCGCTCCAGGCGGGAGGGTCTCCTACGAGCAGTACTTC
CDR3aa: CATAPGGRVSYEQYF

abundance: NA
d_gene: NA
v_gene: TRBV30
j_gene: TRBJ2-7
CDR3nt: TGTGCCTGGAGTGGTCGGAGATCCTACGAGCAGTACTTC
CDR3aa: CAWSGRRSYEQYF

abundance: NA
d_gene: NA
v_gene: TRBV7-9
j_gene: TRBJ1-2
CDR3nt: TGTGCCAGCAGCTCCAACCATCGGGAGACCTATGGCTACACCTTC
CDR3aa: CASSSNHRETYGYTF

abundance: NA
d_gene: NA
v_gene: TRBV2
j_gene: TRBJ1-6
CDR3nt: TGTGCCAGCGAGGACAGCAGCTCCTATAATTCACCCCTCCACTTT
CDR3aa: CASEDSSSYNSPLHF

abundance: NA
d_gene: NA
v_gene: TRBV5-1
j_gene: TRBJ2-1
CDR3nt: TGCGCCGGCAGCCCCGGGATTCCCCATGAGCAGTTCTTC
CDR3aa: CAGSPGIPHEQFF

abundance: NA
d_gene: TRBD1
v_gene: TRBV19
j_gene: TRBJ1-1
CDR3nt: TGTGCCAGTATCGCCGGGACAGGGTCTATGAACACTGAAGCTTTCTTT
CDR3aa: CASIAGTGSMNTEAFF

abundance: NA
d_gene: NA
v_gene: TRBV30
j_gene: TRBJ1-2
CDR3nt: TGTGCCTGGAGTGTACTGCAGGTCTATGGCTACACCTTC
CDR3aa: CAWSVLQVYGYTF

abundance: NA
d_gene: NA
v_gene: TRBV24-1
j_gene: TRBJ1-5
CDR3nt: TGTGCCACCAGTGATTTGACAGGGATAGTTTTCAATCAGCCCCAGCATTTT
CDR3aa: CATSDLTGIVFNQPQHF

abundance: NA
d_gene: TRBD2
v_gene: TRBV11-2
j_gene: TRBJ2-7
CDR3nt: TGTGCCAGCAGCTTAGTCATGGCGGGAGGCACCTACGAGCAGTACTTC
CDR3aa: CASSLVMAGGTYEQYF

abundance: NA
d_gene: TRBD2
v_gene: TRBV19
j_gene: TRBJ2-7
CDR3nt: TGTGCCAGTAGACCGGGACTAGCGGGTTCGAGCTCCTACGAGCAGTACTTC
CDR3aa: CASRPGLAGSSSYEQYF

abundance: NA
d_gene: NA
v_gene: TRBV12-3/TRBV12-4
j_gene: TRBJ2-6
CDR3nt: TGTGCCAGCAGTCGGTCTGGGGCCAACGTCCTGACTTTC
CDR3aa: CASSRSGANVLTF

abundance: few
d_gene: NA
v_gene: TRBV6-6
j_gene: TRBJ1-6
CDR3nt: TGTGCCAGCAGTTACTCGCCGGGCTATAATTCACCCCTCCACTTT
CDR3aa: CASSYSPGYNSPLHF

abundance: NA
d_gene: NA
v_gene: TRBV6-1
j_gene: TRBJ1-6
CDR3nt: TGTGCCAGCAGTGAAGGGACAGCCGTCGGTTCACCCCTCCACTTT
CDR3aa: CASSEGTAVGSPLHF

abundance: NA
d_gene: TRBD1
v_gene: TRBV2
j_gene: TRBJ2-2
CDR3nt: TGTGCCAGCAGTAAACAGGGGGGCGTGAACACCGGGGAGCTGTTTTTT
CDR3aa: CASSKQGGVNTGELFF

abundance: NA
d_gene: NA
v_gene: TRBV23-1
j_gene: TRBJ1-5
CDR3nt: TGCGCCAGCAGTCACCTGGACGGGGAGAATCAGCCCCAGCATTTT
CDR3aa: CASSHLDGENQPQHF

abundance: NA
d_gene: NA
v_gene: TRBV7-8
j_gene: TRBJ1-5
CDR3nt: TGTGCCAGCAGCTTAGCCGGGACAATGAATCAGCCCCAGCATTTT
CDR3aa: CASSLAGTMNQPQHF

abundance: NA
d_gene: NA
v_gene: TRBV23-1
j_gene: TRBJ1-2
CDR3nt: TGCGCCAGCAGTCAATCCGGGATAGCTAACTATGGCTACACCTTC
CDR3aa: CASSQSGIANYGYTF